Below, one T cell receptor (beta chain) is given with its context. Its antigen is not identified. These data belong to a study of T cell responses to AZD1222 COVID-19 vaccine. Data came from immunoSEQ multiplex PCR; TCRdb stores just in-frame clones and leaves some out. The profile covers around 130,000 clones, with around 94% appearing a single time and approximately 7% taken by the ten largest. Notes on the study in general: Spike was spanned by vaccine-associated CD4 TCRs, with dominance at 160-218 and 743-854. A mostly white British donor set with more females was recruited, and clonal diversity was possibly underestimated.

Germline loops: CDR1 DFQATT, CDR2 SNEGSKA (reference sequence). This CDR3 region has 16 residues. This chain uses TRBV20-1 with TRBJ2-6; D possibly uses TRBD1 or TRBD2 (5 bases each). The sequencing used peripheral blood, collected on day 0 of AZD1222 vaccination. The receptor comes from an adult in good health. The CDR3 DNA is TGCAGCGCGAGTTTCAGGGAGCTACCTGGGGCCAACGTCCTGACTTTC. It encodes CSASFRELPGANVLTF.